This T cell receptor (beta chain) was profiled in a study of vaccination and CD4 T cells after COVID-19. Documented treatment: 10-day PBMC culture with coronavirus spike peptide pools or control peptides (ViraFEST assay). All positive PCR tests were dated between March and December 2020, predating US Alpha, Beta and Delta variants. Peptide pools at roughly 10 ug/ml and IL-2 at roughly 9.3 IU/ml were added to cultures of a few million PBMCs per well. Half-medium replacement with fresh IL-2 medium took place on days 3 and 7. Comments on this clonotype: Its target is not known.

Oncomine TCR Beta short-read sequencing was applied to DNA from cultured CD4+ T cells. Genomic DNA extraction was carried out from cultured CD4+ T cells. TCRdb analysed the PCR reads with MiXCR anew, one entry per CDR3 protein. Among more than 10,000 distinct CDR3 sequences listed, around 50% were seen once. The CDR3 has 14 residues. V was pared by 6 bases and J by 8 bases, with 17 bases between. CDR1 LNHDA and CDR2 SQIVND come from the germline V gene (reference sequence). This receptor was taken from a human donor with COVID-19. The sequencing here drew on cultured CD4+ T cells from blood, taken after SARS-CoV-2 vaccination. The chain has TRBV19 and TRBJ1-3; possibly TRBD1 for D (6 bases). CDR3 loop: CASSPGQVLDTIYF. The CDR3 DNA sequence: TGTGCCAGTAGCCCGGGACAAGTCCTTGACACCATATATTTT.